This T cell receptor (beta chain) was sequenced in a study of T cell responses to AZD1222 COVID-19 vaccine. CDR1 and CDR2 from the germline V gene are SGHDT and YYEEEE. The CDR3 consists of 13 residues. Deletions cut 0 bases from V and 5 bases from J, with 8 bases between. TCRdb's copy holds only in-frame clones and misses some; the assay was immunoSEQ multiplex PCR. The table lists approximately 150,000 clones, 87% of them singletons. The chain recombines TRBV5-6 with TRBJ2-5, with D unresolved. Sequencing was performed on peripheral blood, taken 28 days after the second AZD1222 dose. This TCR was sampled from an adult who received the AZD1222 COVID-19 vaccine. The DNA for the CDR3 is TGTGCCAGCAGCTTGGGCGTGTGGGAGACCCAGTACTTC. This sequence encodes CASSLGVWETQYF.